The sequence of this T cell receptor (beta chain) was determined in a study of T-cell reconstitution after alpha-beta-depleted transplantation in children. At least ten counts were recorded for this clonotype. The antigen remains unidentified. Library preparation (for TCRbeta) was performed with unique molecular identifiers. TCRdb itself ran the PCR reads through MiXCR, one entry per CDR3 protein. The table lists hundreds of thousands of distinct CDR3 sequences, 7.5% to 9.5% of them singletons, with nearly 6.5% in the top ten. Germline trimming cut 6 bases from V and 1 base from J; bases unmatched to any gene: 3. The CDR3 loop spans 14 amino acids. Whole-study findings and limits: From surviving recipient T cells and thymic progenitors came the high day-60 TCRbeta diversity observed in some patients. It was reported that alpha-beta T cells came from several hundred expanded graft clones (about two months after transplant). By one year post-transplant, T-cell counts and diversity largely arose from T cells that were newly produced.

J is TRBJ1-1 and V is TRBV12-3 or TRBV12-4; 9 bases match TRBD1. This clonotype originated in a male patient younger than 18 who had a stem cell transplant for acute lymphoblastic leukemia, so the T cells may come from the graft donor. The specimen comprised PBMCs, mostly from graft donor cells, sampled 180 days after TCRalphabeta/CD19-depleted stem cell transplant. In DNA, the CDR3 is TGTGCCAGCAGCTGGGGACAGGGGAACACTGAAGCTTTCTTT. Protein product: CASSWGQGNTEAFF.